These 23 T cell receptor beta chains were all obtained from the same sample, sequenced in a study of T cell repertoires in cytomegalovirus infection. Via MiXCR, TCRdb re-called the reads, giving one row per CDR3 protein. The sample contains 76,000 or so distinct CDR3 sequences, approximately 3.7% of which appear only once. Sequencing was carried out using PBMCs. These receptor sequences come from a human donor in good health (CMV status not recorded). Some clones in this sample may be carry-over from other donors' samples.

The sample holds many counts of this clonotype. The CDR3 nucleotides read TGTGCCAGCAGTTTGTATCTTGATACGCAGTATTTT. Translating it yields CASSLYLDTQYF. This chain links TRBV28 with TRBJ2-3; D remains ambiguous. Germline values: CDR1 MDHEN, CDR2 SYDVKM. CDR3 length: 12 residues. Between the trimmed V and J ends, which lost 3 bases and 6 bases, there was a span of 7 bases.

This clonotype was seen ten or more times. The chain combines TRBV27 with TRBJ2-3, with D hard to call. V shed 5 bases and J shed 14 bases, with 11 bases lying between them. Germline CDR1 reads MNHEY; CDR2 reads SMNVEV (reference sequence). The CDR3 extends over 10 amino acids. As DNA, the CDR3 is TGTGCCAGCAGTCCAAAATTCCGGTATTTT. This codes for CASSPKFRYF.

The table lists this clonotype with many counts. The V gene is TRBV7-2, the J gene TRBJ2-1; D possibly corresponds to TRBD2 (10 bases). Per the germline V gene, CDR1 is SGHTA and CDR2 is FQGNSA. The germline V and J ends were trimmed by 1 base and 9 bases, with 19 bases remaining between them. The CDR3 is 16 amino acids. The CDR3 region is CASSLVASGGQGEQFF. CDR3 coding DNA: TGTGCCAGCAGCTTAGTCGCTAGCGGGGGACAGGGTGAGCAGTTCTTC.

This clonotype occurred many times. The V call is TRBV28, the J call TRBJ1-6; the D gene is possibly TRBD1 (5 bases). This CDR3 contains 14 residues. The V end lost 7 bases, the J end lost 10 bases, and 17 bases lay between the germline ends. Looked up from germline, CDR1 is MDHEN and CDR2 is SYDVKM. In DNA, the CDR3 is TGTGCCAGCACCTTCGAGGCACGGGGGTCACCCCTCCACTTT. It yields the protein CASTFEARGSPLHF.

Within the sample, this clonotype is medium-sized. The chain is built from TRBV7-2 and TRBJ2-5; D unclear. Germline lookup yields CDR1 SGHTA and CDR2 FQGNSA. V lost 3 bases to trimming and J lost 5 bases, with 13 bases between them. The CDR3 contains 14 residues. The CDR3 loop is CASSFQKGEETQYF. The CDR3 DNA reads TGTGCCAGCAGCTTTCAAAAGGGCGAGGAGACCCAGTACTTC.

This clonotype occurred many times. This chain uses TRBV7-6 with TRBJ1-2, with D unresolved. Per germline, CDR1 SGHVS and CDR2 FNYEAQ. The CDR3 spans 16 residues. V was shortened by 0 bases and J by 4 bases, with 15 bases between the two germline ends. The CDR3 coding sequence is TGTGCCAGCAGCTTAGCCCCGGGCTGGCAGTTCTATGGCTACACCTTC. Its translation: CASSLAPGWQFYGYTF.

There are many counts of this clonotype. The gene calls are TRBV2 and TRBJ1-1; D not certain. CDR1 is SNHLY, CDR2 FYNNEI, per germline. The V gene lost 3 bases and the J gene lost 5 bases, with 7 bases spanning the gap. This CDR3 region has 12 residues. CDR3 coding DNA: TGTGCCAGCAGTGAGGGTGAAACTGAAGCTTTCTTT. Protein product: CASSEGETEAFF.

This clonotype came up many times. The chain uses TRBV12-3 or TRBV12-4 and TRBJ1-3, with 7 bases fitting TRBD1. Trimming at V came to 7 bases and at J to 4 bases, leaving 10 bases not matched to a gene. The CDR3 is 15 amino acids. The CDR3 DNA reads TGTGCCAGCATTAACACAGGGGCGACAGGAAACACCATATATTTT. Encoded protein: CASINTGATGNTIYF.

This clonotype was detected many times. The chain has TRBV28 and TRBJ1-4, with 10 bases matching TRBD1. The ends lost 7 bases at V and 6 bases at J; junction bases unmatched: 5. The CDR3 contains 14 residues. CDR1 and CDR2 from the germline V gene are MDHEN and SYDVKM. The CDR3 DNA reads TGTGCCAGCAAGCTGACAGGGGGCTATGAAAAACTGTTTTTT. Its translation is CASKLTGGYEKLFF.

This clonotype was detected many times. The junction departs from the called germline gene at one end, perhaps through a read error. The chain carries TRBV5-5 and TRBJ1-1; unclear D gene. The CDR3 spans 14 residues. CDR1 and CDR2 from the germline V gene are SGHKS and YYEKEE (reference sequence). CDR3 in DNA: TGTGTCAGCAGCTTGGTCGGTCGGCAGACTGAAGCTTTCTTT. Translation: CVSSLVGRQTEAFF.

Many counts were recorded for this clonotype. A much larger clone sits a single nucleotide away, making a read error possible. The chain recombines TRBV7-2 with TRBJ1-5; 7 bases are a match to TRBD1. With 3 bases clipped from V and 8 bases from J, the junction kept 7 bases outside the gene matches. Per germline, CDR1 SGHTA and CDR2 FQGNSA. CDR3 length: 14 amino acids. CDR3 nucleotides: TGTGCCAGCAGCTTGACAGGGATGGCTAAGCCCCAGCATTTT. Encoded protein: CASSLTGMAKPQHF.

By sample share, this clonotype is medium-sized. The V call is TRBV12-3 or TRBV12-4, the J call TRBJ2-1; no firm D call. The CDR3 totals 15 residues. Trimming shortened V by 0 bases and J by 0 bases, and 6 bases separated the two germline ends. The CDR3 coding sequence is TGTGCCAGCAGTTTAGCAGGCCTCTCCTACAATGAGCAGTTCTTC. This codes for CASSLAGLSYNEQFF.

This clonotype has at least ten counts. The CDR3 protein is CASSFRDRPSYNEQFF. In DNA, the CDR3 is TGTGCCAGCAGCTTTAGGGACAGGCCCTCCTACAATGAGCAGTTCTTC. This chain uses TRBV5-4 with TRBJ2-1; 8 positions agree with TRBD1. J was trimmed by 0 bases and V by 2 bases; bases with no gene match: 4. The CDR3 extends over 16 amino acids. Germline assignment: CDR1 SGHNT and CDR2 YYREEE (reference sequence).

The table lists this clonotype with many counts. V gene TRBV7-3 combines with J gene TRBJ2-1, with D perhaps TRBD2 (5 bases). CDR1 and CDR2 from the germline V gene are SGHTA and FQGTGA. The CDR3 is 14 residues long. V gave up 2 bases and J gave up 7 bases, with 12 bases separating them. The CDR3 sequence is CASSLLGSGNEQFF. CDR3 DNA sequence: TGTGCCAGCAGCTTATTAGGATCGGGGAATGAGCAGTTCTTC.

This clonotype was detected ten times or more. This rearrangement joins TRBV7-9 to TRBJ1-1; the match to TRBD1 covers 8 bases. With V trimmed by 0 bases and J by 3 bases, 18 bases remained unmatched. CDR1 SEHNR and CDR2 FQNEAQ come from the germline V gene (reference sequence). The CDR3 has 20 amino acids. In DNA, the CDR3 is TGTGCCAGCAGCTTAGCCCGGGACAGGAACTCAATGCACGACTACACTGAAGCTTTCTTT. Translating gives CASSLARDRNSMHDYTEAFF.

Worth noting for this clonotype: A much larger clone sits a single nucleotide away, making a read error possible. This chain joins TRBV10-3 and TRBJ1-5, with D possibly TRBD1 on 5 matching bases. The CDR3 extends over 11 amino acids. Germline V gene sequence: CDR1 ENHRY, CDR2 SYGVKD. In DNA, the CDR3 is TGTGCCTTCAGGGTAAATCAGCCCCAGCATTTT. Amino acids: CAFRVNQPQHF.

The sample holds many counts of this clonotype. The rearrangement uses TRBV12-3 or TRBV12-4 and TRBJ1-5; 8 positions agree with TRBD1. The V and J ends lost 6 bases and 2 bases, in that order; junction bases with no gene match: 9. The CDR3 has 16 residues. In DNA, the CDR3 is TGTGCCAGCAGCTCAAGACCAGGGGGCGGCAATCAGCCCCAGCATTTT. It encodes CASSSRPGGGNQPQHF.

This clonotype was recorded at least ten times. V gene TRBV6-2 or TRBV6-3 combines with J gene TRBJ1-5; D gene uncertain. The CDR3 loop spans 14 amino acids. V lost 4 bases, J lost 3 bases, and 10 bases lay in between. Per germline, CDR1 MNHEY and CDR2 SVGEGT. CDR3 nucleotides: TGTGCCAGCAGTTGGACTTCCTACAATCAGCCCCAGCATTTT. Protein sequence: CASSWTSYNQPQHF.

The sample holds many counts of this clonotype. The chain is built from TRBV11-1 and TRBJ1-2, with unresolved D. The CDR3 is 12 amino acids. Deletions cut 2 bases from V and 2 bases from J, with 3 bases between. Germline V gives CDR1 SGHAT, CDR2 FQDESV (reference sequence). CDR3 DNA: TGTGCCAGCAGCTTAAGGAACTATGGCTACACCTTC. Translating gives CASSLRNYGYTF.

This clonotype was found many times. J is TRBJ1-1 and V is TRBV6-1, with D tentatively TRBD1 (6 bases). The CDR3 is 14 amino acids. Trimming took 6 bases from V and 7 from J, leaving 18 bases between them. From germline, CDR1 is MNHNS and CDR2 SASEGT. The CDR3 region is CASSPITGISEAFF. DNA for the CDR3: TGTGCCAGCAGCCCCATTACAGGGATCAGTGAAGCTTTCTTT.

The chain has TRBV7-3 and TRBJ2-1; tentative D call: TRBD2 (5 bases). V shed 5 bases and J shed 12 bases, with 14 bases lying between them. The CDR3 has 12 amino acids. Germline V CDR1 and CDR2: SGHTA, FQGTGA. CDR3 bases: TGTGCCAGCAGCCCCGGCCGGGGTCGGCAGTTCTTC. The encoded protein is CASSPGRGRQFF.

This clonotype was observed at least ten times. This chain joins TRBV7-2 and TRBJ2-5; the D gene is possibly TRBD2 (6 bases). V was shortened by 3 bases and J by 5 bases, with 19 bases between the two germline ends. Germline CDR1 and CDR2: SGHTA and FQGNSA. CDR3 length: 16 amino acids. The CDR3 spells CASSFTFKGGRETQYF. The CDR3 nucleotides are TGTGCCAGCAGCTTCACCTTTAAGGGAGGAAGGGAGACCCAGTACTTC.

This clonotype was found many times. The chain carries TRBV19 and TRBJ2-7, with D possibly matching TRBD1 (6 bases). V lost 2 bases and J lost 2, with 16 bases in between. Germline V gene data show CDR1 as LNHDA and CDR2 as SQIVND (reference sequence). CDR3 size: 16 residues. CDR3: CASSINLAGATYEQYF. CDR3 DNA: TGTGCCAGTAGTATAAATTTAGCAGGGGCCACCTACGAGCAGTACTTC.